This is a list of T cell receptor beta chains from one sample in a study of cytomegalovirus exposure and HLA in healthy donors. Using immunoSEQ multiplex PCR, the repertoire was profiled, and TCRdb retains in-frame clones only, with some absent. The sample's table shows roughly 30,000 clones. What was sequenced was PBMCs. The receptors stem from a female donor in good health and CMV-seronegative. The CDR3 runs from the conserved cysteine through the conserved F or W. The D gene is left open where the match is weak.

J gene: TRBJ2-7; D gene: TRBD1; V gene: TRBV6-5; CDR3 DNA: TGTGCCAGCAGAGCGGGACAGGGGACCTACGAGCAGTACTTC; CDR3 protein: CASRAGQGTYEQYF
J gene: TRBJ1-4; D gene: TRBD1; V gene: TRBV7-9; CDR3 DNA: TGTGCCAGCAGCTCCGGACAGGGCAATGAAAAACTGTTTTTT; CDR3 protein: CASSSGQGNEKLFF
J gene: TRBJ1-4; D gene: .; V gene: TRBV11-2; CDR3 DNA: TGTGCCAGCAGCTTAGTTCAGACTAATGAAAAACTGTTTTTT; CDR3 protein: CASSLVQTNEKLFF
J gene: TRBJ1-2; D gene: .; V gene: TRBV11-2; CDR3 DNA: TGTGCCAGCAGCTTAGGAAAAGGGGTTGGCTACACCTTC; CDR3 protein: CASSLGKGVGYTF
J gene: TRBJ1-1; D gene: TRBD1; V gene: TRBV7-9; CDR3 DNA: TGTGCCAGCAGCCCTGGAACGACAGGGGGCCGGGCTTTCTTT; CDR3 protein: CASSPGTTGGRAFF
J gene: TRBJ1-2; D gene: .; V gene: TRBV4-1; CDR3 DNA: TGCGCCAGCAGCCAAGTGGGCTCGTTTAACTATGGCTACACCTTC; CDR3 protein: CASSQVGSFNYGYTF
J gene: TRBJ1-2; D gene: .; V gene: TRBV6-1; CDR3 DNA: TGTGCCAGCAGTGAAGCAGGGACTGGTGGCTACACCTTC; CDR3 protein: CASSEAGTGGYTF
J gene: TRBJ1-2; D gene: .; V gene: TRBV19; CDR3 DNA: TGTGCCAGTAGTGAGTGGGCCGCACCCTATGGCTACACCTTC; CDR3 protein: CASSEWAAPYGYTF
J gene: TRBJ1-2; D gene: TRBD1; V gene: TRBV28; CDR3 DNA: TGTGCCGTCAGGGGGCGCCCCTATGGCTACACCTTC; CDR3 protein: CAVRGRPYGYTF
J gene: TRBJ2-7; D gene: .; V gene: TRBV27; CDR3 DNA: TGTGCCAGTGCAAGGGGATACAGCGCCTACGAGCAGTACTTC; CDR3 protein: CASARGYSAYEQYF
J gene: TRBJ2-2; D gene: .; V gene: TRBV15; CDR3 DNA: TGTGCCACCAGCCCCACAAGATCCACCGGGGAGCTGTTTTTT; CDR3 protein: CATSPTRSTGELFF
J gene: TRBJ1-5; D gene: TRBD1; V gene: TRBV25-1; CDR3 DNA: TGTGCCAGCAGTGTGATAAGTACAGGGGCTTGCAATCAGCCCCAGCATTTT; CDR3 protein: CASSVISTGACNQPQHF
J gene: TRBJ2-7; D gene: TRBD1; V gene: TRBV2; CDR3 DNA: TGTGCCAGCAGTGGACAGGGGGCGGGGGAGCAGTACTTC; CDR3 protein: CASSGQGAGEQYF
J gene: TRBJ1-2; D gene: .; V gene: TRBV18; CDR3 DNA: TGTGCCAGCTCACCAAGGGAGTCTACCTTC; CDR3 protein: CASSPRESTF
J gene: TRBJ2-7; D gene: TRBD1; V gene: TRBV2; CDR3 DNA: TGTGCCAGCAGTGTGGACAGGCGATCCTACGAGCAGTACTTC; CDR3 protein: CASSVDRRSYEQYF
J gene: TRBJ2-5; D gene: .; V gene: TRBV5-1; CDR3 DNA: TGCGCCAGCAGGCCTTTACCGGGATCCCAGGGGGAGACCCAGTACTTC; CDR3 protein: CASRPLPGSQGETQYF
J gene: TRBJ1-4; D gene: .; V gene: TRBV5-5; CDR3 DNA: TGTGCCAGCACCCCGGGGCAGGGGCGGGAAAAACTGTTTTTT; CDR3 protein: CASTPGQGREKLFF
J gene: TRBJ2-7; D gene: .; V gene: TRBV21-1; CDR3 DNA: TGTGCCAGCAGCAAAGGGGACAATTCCTACGAGCAGTACTTC; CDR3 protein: CASSKGDNSYEQYF
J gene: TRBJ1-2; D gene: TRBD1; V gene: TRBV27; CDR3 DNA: TGTGCCAGCAGTCCAACAGGGGGCCAAAACTATGGCTACACCTTC; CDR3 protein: CASSPTGGQNYGYTF
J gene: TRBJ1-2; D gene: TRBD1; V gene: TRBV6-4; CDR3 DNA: TGTGCCAGCAGTGCCACCGGGACAGGGCTAGTCTATGGCTACACCTTC; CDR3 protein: CASSATGTGLVYGYTF
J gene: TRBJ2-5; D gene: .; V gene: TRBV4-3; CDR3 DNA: TGCGCCAGCAGCCAAGATGTGGACACCCTCGGAGAGACCCAGTACTTC; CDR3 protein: CASSQDVDTLGETQYF
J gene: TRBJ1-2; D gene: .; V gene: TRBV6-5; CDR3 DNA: TGTGCCAGCAGTTACTCGATCAGGGCCTATGGCTACACCTTC; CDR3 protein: CASSYSIRAYGYTF
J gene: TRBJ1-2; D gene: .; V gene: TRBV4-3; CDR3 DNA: TGCGCCAGCAGCCATAAGACAGGCTTCGGCTACACCTTC; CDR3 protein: CASSHKTGFGYTF
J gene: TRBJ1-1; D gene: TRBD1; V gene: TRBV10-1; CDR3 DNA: TGCGCCAGCAGCCCGACAGGGGCCGCCGAAGATTTCTTT; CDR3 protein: CASSPTGAAEDFF
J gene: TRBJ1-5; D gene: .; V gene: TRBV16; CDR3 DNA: TGTGCCAGCAGCCCTCCCGGACAGTATAGCAATCAGCCCCAGCATTTT; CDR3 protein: CASSPPGQYSNQPQHF
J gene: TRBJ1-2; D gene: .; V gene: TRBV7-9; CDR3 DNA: TGTGCCGGGGCTCAGGGAGGAGGGCTCTCTGGCTACACCTTC; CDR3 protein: CAGAQGGGLSGYTF
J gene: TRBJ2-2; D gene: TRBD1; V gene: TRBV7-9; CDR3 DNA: TGTGCCAGCAGCTCGAGACAGGGCCGGACCGGGGAGCTGTTTTTT; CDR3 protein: CASSSRQGRTGELFF
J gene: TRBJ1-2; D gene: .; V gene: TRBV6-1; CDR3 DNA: TGTGCCAGCAGTGAACAGGGGAAAATCGGCTATGGCTACACCTTC; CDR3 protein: CASSEQGKIGYGYTF
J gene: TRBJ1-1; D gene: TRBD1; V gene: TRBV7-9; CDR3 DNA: TGTGCCAGCAGCTTAGGTGTTACAGGGGAAGTTTTCTTT; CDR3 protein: CASSLGVTGEVFF
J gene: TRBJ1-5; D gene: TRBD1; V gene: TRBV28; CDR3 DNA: TGTGCCAGCAGTCTACTATCGACAGGGATCAGGGGCAATCAGCCCCAGCATTTT; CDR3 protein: CASSLLSTGIRGNQPQHF
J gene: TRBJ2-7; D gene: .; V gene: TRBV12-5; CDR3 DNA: TGTGCTAGTGGACTCCAAGAATACGAGCAGTACTTC; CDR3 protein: CASGLQEYEQYF
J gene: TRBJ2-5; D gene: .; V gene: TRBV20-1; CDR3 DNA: TGCAGCAAGCGTCGCACGGAGACCCAGTACTTC; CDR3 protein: CSKRRTETQYF
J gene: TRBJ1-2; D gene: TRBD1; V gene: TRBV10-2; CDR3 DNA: TGCGCCAGCAGTGGGGACCGGGGACAGCCCTATGGCTACACCTTC; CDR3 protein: CASSGDRGQPYGYTF
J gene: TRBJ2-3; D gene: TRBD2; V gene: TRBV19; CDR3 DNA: TGTGCCAGTAGTATAGTGAGCGGGGGCCGCATGGGCACAGATACGCAGTATTTT; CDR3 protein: CASSIVSGGRMGTDTQYF
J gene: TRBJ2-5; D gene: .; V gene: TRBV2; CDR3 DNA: TGTGCCAGCAGCATACATAGGAGGGAGACCCAGTACTTC; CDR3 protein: CASSIHRRETQYF
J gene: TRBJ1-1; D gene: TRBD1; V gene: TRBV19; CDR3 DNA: TGTGCCAGTAGTGCCCACCCTGGGACAGGCCCATTTCATGGGAACACTGAAGCTTTCTTT; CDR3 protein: CASSAHPGTGPFHGNTEAFF
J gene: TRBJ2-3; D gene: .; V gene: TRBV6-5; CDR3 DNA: TGTGCCAGCAGCTTAGCGGCTCCCACAGATACGCAGTATTTT; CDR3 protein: CASSLAAPTDTQYF
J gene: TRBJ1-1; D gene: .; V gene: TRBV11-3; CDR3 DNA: TGTGCCAGCCGAACCTCGACAGGGAACACTGAAGCTTTCTTT; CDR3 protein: CASRTSTGNTEAFF
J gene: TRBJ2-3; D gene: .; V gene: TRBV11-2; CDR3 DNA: TGTGCCAGCAGCTTAAGACAGGGCACAGATACGCAGTATTTT; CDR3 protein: CASSLRQGTDTQYF
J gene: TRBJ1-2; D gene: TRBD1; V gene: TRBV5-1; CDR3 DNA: TGCGCCAGCAGCGGCCGGGACAGCGGCCGTGGCTACACCTTC; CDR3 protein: CASSGRDSGRGYTF
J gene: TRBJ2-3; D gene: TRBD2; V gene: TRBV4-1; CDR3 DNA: TGCGCCAGCAGCCATGTCTCTCGCGGGGGGCGGACAGATACGCAGTATTTT; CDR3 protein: CASSHVSRGGRTDTQYF
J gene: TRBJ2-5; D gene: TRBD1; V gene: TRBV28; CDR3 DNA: TGTGCCAGCAGTCTACATGGACAGGGTGGGGAGACCCAGTACTTC; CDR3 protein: CASSLHGQGGETQYF
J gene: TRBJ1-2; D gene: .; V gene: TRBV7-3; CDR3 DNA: TGTGCCAGCAGCTTAACCGGGAGGGGGGGCGATTTTTATGGCTACACCTTC; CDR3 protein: CASSLTGRGGDFYGYTF
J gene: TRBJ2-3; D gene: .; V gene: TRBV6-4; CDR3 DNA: TGTGCCAGCAGTGGTACCGGACAGGATACGCAGTATTTT; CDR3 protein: CASSGTGQDTQYF
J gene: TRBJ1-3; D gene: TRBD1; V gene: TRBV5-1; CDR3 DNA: TGCGCCAGCACCGGACAGGGAATTTCTGGAAACACCATATATTTT; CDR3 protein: CASTGQGISGNTIYF
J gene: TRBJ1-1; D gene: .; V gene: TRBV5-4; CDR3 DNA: TGTGCCACCCAAATGGGGGGGCGGGGGAACACTGAAGCTTTCTTT; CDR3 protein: CATQMGGRGNTEAFF
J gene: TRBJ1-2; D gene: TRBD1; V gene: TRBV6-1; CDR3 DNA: TGTGCCAGCATCGACAGGGACTATGGCTACACCTTC; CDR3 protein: CASIDRDYGYTF
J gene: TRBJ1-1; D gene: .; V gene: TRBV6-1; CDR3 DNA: TGTGCCAGCAGCCCCAGGGACTCGGCTGAAGCTTTCTTT; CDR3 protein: CASSPRDSAEAFF
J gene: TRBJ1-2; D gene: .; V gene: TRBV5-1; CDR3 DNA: TGCGCCAGCAGCTTGGGCGGGACCGGCGTGAAGGATGGCTACACCTTC; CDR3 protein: CASSLGGTGVKDGYTF
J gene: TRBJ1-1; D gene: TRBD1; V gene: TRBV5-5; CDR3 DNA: TGTGCCAGCAGCTTGAGGTCAGGGGGTATAATGCCTGAAGCTTTCTTT; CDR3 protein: CASSLRSGGIMPEAFF
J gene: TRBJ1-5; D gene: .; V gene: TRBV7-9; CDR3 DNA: TGTGCCAGCAGCCCCGTGGGAGGCAATCAGCCCCAGCATTTT; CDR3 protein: CASSPVGGNQPQHF
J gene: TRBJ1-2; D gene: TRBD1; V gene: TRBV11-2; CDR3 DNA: TGTGCCAGCAGCTCAGGACAGGGGCACTATGGCTACACCTTC; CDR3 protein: CASSSGQGHYGYTF
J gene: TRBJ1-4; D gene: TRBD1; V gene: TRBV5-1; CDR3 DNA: TGCGCCAGTTTCGACAGGGGTGAAGGAAAACTGTTTTTT; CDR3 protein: CASFDRGEGKLFF
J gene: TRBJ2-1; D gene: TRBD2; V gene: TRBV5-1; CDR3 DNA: TGCGCCAGCAGCTTGGAGGGTCTGCGGGGGGGCCCCTACAATGAGCAGTTCTTC; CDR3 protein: CASSLEGLRGGPYNEQFF
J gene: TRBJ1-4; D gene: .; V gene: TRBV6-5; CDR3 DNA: TGTGCCAGCGGACCGACAGCAACTAATGAAAAACTGTTTTTT; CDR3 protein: CASGPTATNEKLFF
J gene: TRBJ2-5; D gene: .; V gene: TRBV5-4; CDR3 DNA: TGTGCCAGCAGCGAAACTAGTGACCAAGAGACCCAGTACTTC; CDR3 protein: CASSETSDQETQYF
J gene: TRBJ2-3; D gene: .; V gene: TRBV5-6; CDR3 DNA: TGTGCCAGCAGCAAGACAGAATACTACACAGATACGCAGTATTTT; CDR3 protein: CASSKTEYYTDTQYF